The clone carrying this TCR beta chain was found a few times. This sample was included in a study of blood T cell repertoires in COVID-19. Study at large: Donors in Cohort 3 counted as recovered after two negative PCRs, clearance, or symptom resolution. T cells, B-cell-depleted T cells, or PBMCs supplied cDNA or gDNA.

Sequencing used immunoSEQ multiplex PCR; TCRdb keeps in-frame clones, though not all of them. The sample includes about 400,000 clones, 80% to 90% of them seen just once. Those enrolled, adults aged 18 to 89 years, came from fewer than 25 US areas. Germline lookup yields CDR1 LGHDT and CDR2 YNNKEL (reference sequence). V lost 5 bases and J 1 base, leaving 12 bases between the germline ends. The CDR3 consists of 14 residues. The chain recombines TRBV3-1 (or the pseudogene TRBV3-2) with TRBJ2-7, with D perhaps TRBD2 (7 bases). This receptor was identified in a man aged 35 to 55 in a cohort exposed to, infected with or recovered from COVID-19 (not recorded which). The sequencing input was PBMCs or T cells enriched from blood (not recorded which). The CDR3 reads CASSDRTRSYEQYF. The CDR3 bases are TGTGCCAGCAGCGACAGGACTAGGTCCTACGAGCAGTACTTC.